These T cell receptor beta chains were read from a single sample in a study of control samples from healthy donors and cancer patients. Generated by immunoSEQ multiplex PCR, the TCRdb table keeps only in-frame clones and is missing some. The sample records almost 90,000 clones, around 85% being singletons. The specimen sequenced was blood. The receptor source for this set is a woman in her forties in good health. Both conserved end residues are part of each CDR3.

V gene	J gene	CDR3 protein
TRBV12-3/TRBV12-4	TRBJ2-7	CASSLPGVHEQYF
TRBV10-3	TRBJ2-2	CAISEGALSGELFF
TRBV6-2/TRBV6-3	TRBJ2-3	CASSPYPGQVDLTDTQYF
TRBV7-2	TRBJ1-2	CASSADRDKNGYTF
TRBV30	TRBJ1-1	CAWSRTGGGQGTEAFF
TRBV12-5	TRBJ2-7	CASGSSETGTGYEQYF
TRBV5-8	TRBJ1-6	CASSPGTNNSPLHF
TRBV10-3	TRBJ2-1	CAISAGSGGTYNEQFF
TRBV12-3/TRBV12-4	TRBJ1-1	CASSSNPVGEAFF
TRBV12-3/TRBV12-4	TRBJ2-7	CASKRGNYEQYF
TRBV5-1	TRBJ1-4	CASSESGGFEKLFF
TRBV7-2	TRBJ2-7	CASSSGLAGTYEQYF
TRBV4-1	TRBJ2-2	CASSQSASLSTGELFF
TRBV6-2/TRBV6-3	TRBJ2-7	CASSQRYEQYF
TRBV10-1	TRBJ1-2	CASSEGTENYGYTF
TRBV5-5	TRBJ2-7	CASSTRTGVGLYEQYF